Listed below are T cell receptor beta chains from one sample, sequenced in a study of shared clonotypes between healthy human individuals. Sequencing was performed with immunoSEQ multiplex PCR; in TCRdb, only in-frame clones are kept and a portion is missing. The sample records some 2.3 million clones, approximately 93% being singletons. Sequencing used naive CD4+ T cells from PBMCs. These receptors came from a man aged 18 to 35 in good health. Some clones in this sample may be carry-over from other donors' samples. The CDR3 runs from the conserved cysteine through the conserved F or W. D genes are given only for firm matches. Size is omitted from some rows. Given values are once, few, many or a class for expanded clones.

TRBD1	.	TRBJ2-5	TRBV19	CASSMVTGAMHETQYF	TGTGCCAGTAGTATGGTTACAGGGGCTATGCACGAGACCCAGTACTTC
.	.	TRBJ2-1	TRBV18	CASSPPASALVNNEQFF	TGTGCCAGCTCACCACCTGCATCCGCTCTCGTTAATAATGAGCAGTTCTTC
TRBD1	.	TRBJ2-7	TRBV7-9	CASSRLRDRGLYATYEQYF	TGTGCCAGCAGCCGGCTCCGGGACAGGGGGCTCTATGCCACCTACGAGCAGTACTTC
.	.	TRBJ1-2	TRBV28	CASSFGHRSGYTF	TGTGCCAGCAGTTTTGGTCATCGTAGCGGCTACACCTTC
.	.	TRBJ2-7	TRBV28	CASSLTEGGRYEQYF	TGTGCCAGCAGCCTTACCGAGGGGGGCCGCTACGAGCAGTACTTC
.	once	TRBJ2-2	TRBV9	CASSVDPTGELFF	TGTGCCAGCAGCGTAGACCCCACCGGGGAGCTGTTTTTT
.	.	TRBJ2-1	TRBV13	CASSRDRFFDNEQFF	TGTGCCAGCAGCCGTGACAGATTCTTTGACAATGAGCAGTTCTTC
TRBD1	.	TRBJ2-7	TRBV5-4	CASSRPGTGGDEQYF	TGTGCCAGCAGCCGGCCGGGGACAGGGGGCGACGAGCAGTACTTC
TRBD1	.	TRBJ2-1	TRBV29-1	CSVGGQDSQFF	TGCAGCGTTGGCGGACAGGACTCGCAGTTCTTC
TRBD2	.	TRBJ2-3	TRBV27	CASSLVLAGGLPGADTQYF	TGTGCCAGCAGTTTGGTACTAGCGGGAGGGCTCCCAGGAGCAGATACGCAGTATTTT
.	.	TRBJ2-1	TRBV6-1	CASRKNPYNEQFF	TGTGCCAGCAGGAAGAACCCCTACAATGAGCAGTTCTTC
TRBD1	.	TRBJ1-1	TRBV28	CASSTPGGAGVNTEAFF	TGTGCCAGCAGCACCCCAGGGGGCGCTGGCGTGAACACTGAAGCTTTCTTT
TRBD2	.	TRBJ2-1	TRBV5-1	CASRGLAGSHGEQFF	TGCGCCAGCAGGGGACTAGCGGGAAGTCACGGTGAGCAGTTCTTC
TRBD2	.	TRBJ2-7	TRBV7-2	CASSSLAGGGTEQYF	TGTGCCAGCAGCTCTCTAGCGGGAGGCGGGACCGAGCAGTACTTC